Each of the 26 T cell receptor beta chains below was sequenced from the same sample in a study of T cell responses to AZD1222 COVID-19 vaccine. Measured with immunoSEQ multiplex PCR; TCRdb has only the in-frame clones, and not every one. This sample has about 100,000 clones, with 88% found just once. The sample in question was peripheral blood, obtained on day 0 of AZD1222 vaccination. The origin of the receptors is an adult in good health.

Here the CDR3 DNA reads TGTGCCAGCAGTTTAGGGGGGGGGCAGACTGAAGCTTTCTTT. It encodes CASSLGGGQTEAFF. The chain combines TRBV27 with TRBJ1-1; the D gene is possibly TRBD1 (6 bases). The CDR3 is 14 residues long. The germline V gene has CDR1 MNHEY and CDR2 SMNVEV (reference sequence). V was shortened by 2 bases and J by 5 bases, with 12 bases between the two germline ends.

Worth noting for this clone: Other DNA sequences in the sample encode the same CDR3. The J gene is TRBJ2-1, the V gene TRBV11-2; D remains ambiguous. Germline loops: CDR1 SGHAT, CDR2 FQNNGV. CDR3 size: 10 residues. The V gene lost 4 bases and the J gene lost 6 bases, with 1 base spanning the gap. The CDR3 reads CASSSNEQFF. The CDR3 bases are TGTGCCAGCAGCTCCAATGAGCAGTTCTTC.

The chain recombines TRBV4-1 with TRBJ1-1; a possible D gene is TRBD1 (5 bases). The germline V gene has CDR1 MGHRA and CDR2 YSYEKL. With 4 bases removed from V and 13 bases from J, the gap between germline ends came to 16 bases. This CDR3 contains 12 residues. The CDR3 nucleotides read TGCGCCAGCAGCCCCTTGGGGGGAGATGGTTTCTTT. It translates to CASSPLGGDGFF.

V gene TRBV3-1 (or the pseudogene TRBV3-2) combines with J gene TRBJ2-1, with D unresolved. The germline V gene has CDR1 LGHDT and CDR2 YNNKEL (reference sequence). This CDR3 has 12 residues. Trimming took off 1 base at V and 13 bases at J, with 11 bases between the two ends. The CDR3 bases are TGTGCCAGCAGCCAAGGACTGCTAGAACAGTTCTTC. Translation gives CASSQGLLEQFF.

V is TRBV9 and J is TRBJ2-1; tentatively, D is TRBD1 (6 bases). CDR1 is SGDLS, CDR2 YYNGEE, per germline. Trimming took 0 bases from V and 9 from J, leaving 19 bases between them. The CDR3 has 16 amino acids. The CDR3 bases are TGTGCCAGCAGCGTAGACAGGGTTAGGGTAGCAAGTGAGCAGTTCTTC. Translation: CASSVDRVRVASEQFF.

The J gene is TRBJ2-1, the V gene TRBV5-1; D uncertain. Trimming removed 0 bases at V and 5 bases at J, with 3 bases between. From germline, CDR1 is SGHRS and CDR2 YFSETQ. The CDR3 is made up of 12 amino acids. The CDR3 DNA reads TGCGCCAGCAGCTTGGCGAACAATGAGCAGTTCTTC. Translated: CASSLANNEQFF.

The CDR3 coding sequence is TGTGCCAGCAGTTTAGTTGGGCATACGCAGTATTTT. Protein sequence: CASSLVGHTQYF. V gene TRBV12-3 or TRBV12-4 combines with J gene TRBJ2-3; D gene uncertain. The V end was cut by 1 base, the J end by 7 bases, with 6 bases between. CDR3 length: 12 amino acids.

CDR3: CASSFRRADNSPLHF. The DNA for the CDR3 is TGTGCCAGCAGCTTTCGGAGGGCGGATAATTCACCCCTCCACTTT. The V and J genes are TRBV7-8 and TRBJ1-6, with D unclear. Looked up from germline, CDR1 is SGHVS and CDR2 is FQNEAQ. This CDR3 contains 15 residues. Trimming stripped 3 bases from V and 5 bases from J, with 11 bases between.

In the case of this clone: Germline and junction disagree at one end, which may indicate a read error. V gene TRBV28 combines with J gene TRBJ1-1; TRBD1 matches at 9 bases. This CDR3 region has 15 residues. The V gene's germline CDR1 is MDHEN and CDR2 SYDVKM. In DNA form, the CDR3 reads TGTGCCAGTGGGTCACAGGGGGCGGGTAGGGATGAAACTTTCTTT. It encodes CASGSQGAGRDETFF. The full variable domain, rest sourced from reference TRBV28 and TRBJ1-1, is DVKVTQSSRYLVKRTGEKVFLECVQDMDHENMFWYRQDPGLGLRLIYFSYDVKMKEKGDIPEGYSVSREKKERFSLILESASTNQTSMYLCASGSQGAGRDETFFGQGTRLTVV.

The CDR3 loop reads CASRHPGTGDTEAFF. In DNA, the CDR3 is TGTGCCAGCAGACACCCCGGGACAGGGGACACTGAAGCTTTCTTT. The rearrangement joins TRBV11-3 to TRBJ1-1; 10 bases are shared with TRBD1. V trimming: 6 bases; J trimming: 3 bases; junction bases outside the gene matches: 7. The CDR3 runs 15 residues. Looked up from germline, CDR1 is SGHNT and CDR2 is YENEEA.

This clone was detected only a few times. DNA of the CDR3: TGCGCCAGCAGCCAAAACTTAGCGGGAGACTACAATGAGCAGTTCTTC. Its translation is CASSQNLAGDYNEQFF. The gene calls are TRBV4-3 and TRBJ2-1; 9 bases are a match to TRBD2. Germline V gives CDR1 LGHNA, CDR2 YSLEER. This CDR3 is 16 amino acids long. J lost 3 bases, V lost 2 bases, and 5 bases had no gene match.

This chain connects TRBV7-2 to TRBJ2-7; 7 bases are a match to TRBD2. Germline V CDR1 and CDR2: SGHTA, FQGNSA. The trim removed 2 bases at V and 3 bases at J, leaving 7 bases unmatched. The CDR3 has 15 residues. This chain's CDR3 is CASSLPTSLVYEQYF. The CDR3 nucleotides are TGTGCCAGCAGCTTACCGACTAGCCTCGTCTACGAGCAGTACTTC.

The V and J genes are TRBV9 and TRBJ2-1, with D tentatively TRBD2 (5 bases). V lost 0 bases to trimming and J lost 7 bases, with 17 bases between them. The CDR3 contains 16 residues. Germline-derived CDR1 and CDR2 are SGDLS and YYNGEE. CDR3 in amino acids: CASSVEGGLLSNEQFF. The DNA for the CDR3 is TGTGCCAGCAGCGTAGAAGGAGGTCTACTCTCTAATGAGCAGTTCTTC.

The chain links TRBV6-2 or TRBV6-3 to TRBJ1-2; D is undetermined. The V and J ends lost 5 bases and 3 bases respectively, with 7 bases between them. Germline V lookup: CDR1 MNHEY, CDR2 SVGEGT. This CDR3 spans 12 amino acids. CDR3 DNA: TGTGCCAGCAGTATGACTGACTATGGCTACACCTTC. As protein: CASSMTDYGYTF.

CDR3 coding DNA: TGTGCCAGCAGTCAAACAGGGGGCGCTTACAGACAGCCCCAGCATTTT. It is translated as CASSQTGGAYRQPQHF. The chain employs TRBV28 and TRBJ1-5, with TRBD1 matching 9 bases. The CDR3 consists of 16 residues. V shed 5 bases, J shed 7 bases, and the junction held 12 bases outside the gene matches. Germline CDR1 and CDR2: MDHEN and SYDVKM.

The chain couples TRBV5-1 to TRBJ1-4, with D possibly TRBD1 on 5 matching bases. CDR3 size: 14 residues. V was cut by 4 bases and J by 7 bases, with 14 bases left in between. Germline CDR1 is SGHRS and CDR2 is YFSETQ. The CDR3 region has the DNA TGCGCCAGCAGCACACGGTGGGGGAGTGAAAAACTGTTTTTT. Protein sequence: CASSTRWGSEKLFF.

The chain joins TRBV4-2 to TRBJ2-1; 16 nucleotides agree with TRBD2. This CDR3 comprises 16 residues. From germline, CDR1 is LGHNA and CDR2 YNFKEQ. V shed 4 bases and J 9 bases; nucleotides not matched to a gene: 6. Here the CDR3 reads CASSLGTSGRDGEQFF. DNA for the CDR3: TGTGCCAGCAGCCTGGGGACTAGCGGGAGGGATGGTGAGCAGTTCTTC.

This clone occurred once. The chain carries TRBV30 and TRBJ2-7, with D possibly matching TRBD2 (5 bases). The CDR3 runs 13 residues. The V and J ends lost 2 bases and 6 bases respectively, with 14 bases between them. Germline V lookup: CDR1 GTSNPN, CDR2 SVGIG (reference sequence). CDR3 sequence: CAWSHRDIGEQYF. As DNA, the CDR3 is TGTGCCTGGAGTCACCGGGATATCGGCGAGCAGTACTTC.

The chain joins TRBV19 to TRBJ1-2; 7 bases are a match to TRBD1. CDR1 LNHDA and CDR2 SQIVND come from the germline V gene (reference sequence). The CDR3 sequence is 14 residues long. With 7 bases clipped from V and 7 bases from J, the junction kept 12 bases outside the gene matches. As DNA, the CDR3 is TGTGCCAGTACCAGACAGGGCAGAAGGCTTGGCTACACCTTC. Amino acid sequence: CASTRQGRRLGYTF.

The rearrangement joins TRBV30 to TRBJ2-1; 7 bases agree with TRBD1. The ends lost 0 bases at V and 8 bases at J; junction bases unmatched: 1. From germline, CDR1 is GTSNPN and CDR2 SVGIG (reference sequence). CDR3 length: 12 residues. For the CDR3, the DNA is TGTGCCTGGAGTGTAGGGGGCTATGAGCAGTTCTTC. Amino acid sequence: CAWSVGGYEQFF.

This clone was seen a handful of times. V is TRBV18 and J is TRBJ1-1, with 9 nucleotides matching TRBD1. Germline assignment: CDR1 KGHSH and CDR2 LQKENI. Trimming cost V 1 base and J 0 bases; bases outside gene matches: 9. The CDR3 loop spans 18 amino acids. The CDR3 sequence is CASSPRATGGPMNTEAFF. The CDR3 region has the DNA TGTGCCAGCTCACCACGTGCTACAGGGGGCCCTATGAACACTGAAGCTTTCTTT.

The V gene is TRBV7-2, the J gene TRBJ2-3; D uncertain. The CDR3 spans 14 residues. With 1 base removed from V and 3 bases from J, the gap between germline ends came to 8 bases. Germline V gene sequence: CDR1 SGHTA, CDR2 FQGNSA. CDR3: CASSLGPGTDTQYF. The DNA of the CDR3 is TGTGCCAGCAGCTTAGGACCCGGGACAGATACGCAGTATTTT.

This clone was observed once. This chain uses TRBV7-9 with TRBJ2-1; 7 nucleotides agree with TRBD2. After removal of 5 bases from V and 3 bases from J, the junction contained 7 bases not matched to a gene. This CDR3 contains 15 residues. Germline V lookup: CDR1 SEHNR, CDR2 FQNEAQ (reference sequence). CDR3 loop: CASSGEASGYNEQFF. The CDR3 nucleotides read TGTGCCAGCAGCGGGGAGGCTAGCGGCTACAATGAGCAGTTCTTC.

The genes are TRBV19 and TRBJ2-1; D remains unclear. The CDR3 consists of 15 residues. CDR1 LNHDA and CDR2 SQIVND come from the germline V gene (reference sequence). V was shortened by 1 base and J by 8 bases, with 15 bases between the two germline ends. The CDR3 reads CASSIGSYTLDEQFF. The CDR3 nucleotides read TGTGCCAGTAGTATAGGGTCTTATACCCTGGATGAGCAGTTCTTC.

The V and J genes are TRBV9 and TRBJ1-2; D is possibly TRBD1 (5 bases). Deletions cut 4 bases from V and 7 bases from J, with 11 bases between. The CDR3 totals 12 residues. Looked up from germline, CDR1 is SGDLS and CDR2 is YYNGEE. CDR3 sequence reads: CASSPGTGGYTF. CDR3 bases: TGTGCCAGCAGCCCTGGGACCGGTGGCTACACCTTC.

The chain links TRBV11-3 to TRBJ2-5, with no clear D. CDR1 is SGHNT, CDR2 YENEEA, per germline. The V end was cut by 3 bases, the J end by 3 bases, with 8 bases between. The CDR3 is 13 amino acids. The CDR3 here is CASSLNWKETQYF. The DNA of the CDR3 is TGTGCCAGCAGCTTGAACTGGAAAGAGACCCAGTACTTC.